Presented here are 19 T cell receptor beta chains from one specimen sequenced in a study of OX40 agonist ivuxolimab in advanced cancers. Clones were sequenced by immunoSEQ multiplex PCR, and TCRdb holds only the in-frame ones, with some missing. The sample contains 15,000 to 20,000 clones, about four fifths of which appear only once. The sample was CD4+ or CD8+ T cells sorted from blood, taken in a trial of the OX40 agonist ivuxolimab. The origin of the receptors is an adult with an advanced solid tumor such as melanoma, head and neck, liver or kidney cancer.

The rearrangement uses TRBV14 and TRBJ1-1; 11 bases map to TRBD1. CDR3 size: 14 residues. The trim removed 4 bases at V and 3 bases at J, leaving 1 base unmatched. The germline CDR1 and CDR2 sequences are SGHDN and FVKESK. CDR3 amino acids: CASSRTGGYTEAFF. Here the CDR3 DNA reads TGTGCCAGCAGCCGGACAGGGGGCTACACTGAAGCTTTCTTT.

The V call is TRBV28, the J call TRBJ2-3, with 11 bases that match TRBD2. V shed 10 bases and J 0 bases; nucleotides not matched to a gene: 6. The CDR3 has 15 residues. Germline-derived CDR1 and CDR2 are MDHEN and SYDVKM. The CDR3 loop is CATVAGGESTDTQYF. For the CDR3, the DNA is TGTGCCACAGTAGCGGGAGGGGAAAGCACAGATACGCAGTATTTT.

The rearrangement uses TRBV4-3 and TRBJ1-2; D remains unclear. CDR1 is LGHNA and CDR2 is YSLEER in the germline V gene. V dropped 1 base and J dropped 6 bases, with 6 bases sitting between them. This CDR3 contains 12 residues. CDR3 amino acids: CASSQGTDGYTF. CDR3 sequence (DNA): TGCGCCAGCAGCCAAGGGACCGATGGCTACACCTTC.

V and J are TRBV7-9 and TRBJ1-2, with TRBD1 identical over 7 bases. Germline V gene sequence: CDR1 SEHNR, CDR2 FQNEAQ (reference sequence). The CDR3 is made up of 15 amino acids. With 7 bases clipped from V and 2 bases from J, the junction kept 10 bases outside the gene matches. CDR3 sequence (DNA): TGTGCCAGCAACAGAGCCCAGGGGGACAACTATGGCTACACCTTC. Its translation: CASNRAQGDNYGYTF.

The chain carries TRBV4-3 and TRBJ1-4; 10 bases match TRBD1. The CDR3 length is 15 residues. V shed 3 bases, J shed 7 bases, and the junction held 5 bases outside the gene matches. Germline CDR1 LGHNA, CDR2 YSLEER. CDR3 sequence: CASSQEDRGVEKLFF. DNA for the CDR3: TGCGCCAGCAGCCAGGAGGACAGGGGGGTTGAAAAACTGTTTTTT.

The chain has TRBV30 and TRBJ1-3; weak D call: TRBD1 (5 bases). This CDR3 spans 15 amino acids. V lost 5 bases, J lost 0 bases, and 14 bases lay in between. The germline V gene has CDR1 GTSNPN and CDR2 SVGIG (reference sequence). Here the CDR3 DNA reads TGTGCCTGGGCCCGACTTGGGGCCTCTGGAAACACCATATATTTT. Its translation: CAWARLGASGNTIYF.

V and J are TRBV12-2 and TRBJ2-3. TRBV12-2 is a known pseudogene. The CDR3 totals 14 residues. CDR3 residues: CASRRRRLWDTQYF. The CDR3 bases are TGTGCAAGTCGCCGCAGGAGATTGTGGGATACGCAGTATTTT.

The chain couples TRBV7-8 to TRBJ1-1, with a possible D match to TRBD1 (5 bases). Trimming shortened V by 3 bases and J by 4 bases, and 6 bases separated the two germline ends. This CDR3 is built from 12 residues. The germline gives CDR1 SGHVS, CDR2 FQNEAQ. The CDR3 bases are TGTGCCAGCAGCTTTGGGACCACTGAAGCTTTCTTT. It is translated as CASSFGTTEAFF.

The chain is built from TRBV7-9 and TRBJ2-3; no firm D call. The CDR3 runs to 13 residues. CDR1 is SEHNR and CDR2 is FQNEAQ in the germline V gene (reference sequence). Trimming stripped 5 bases from V and 6 bases from J, with 12 bases between. The CDR3 protein is CASSPATRDTQYF. The DNA for the CDR3 is TGTGCCAGCAGCCCCGCGACGAGGGATACGCAGTATTTT.

The chain employs TRBV5-6 and TRBJ1-2; TRBD1 might be the D (5 bases). Trimming left V 4 bases short and J 5 bases short, with 12 bases between. Germline V gene lookup returns CDR1 SGHDT and CDR2 YYEEEE. The CDR3 sequence is 13 residues long. The CDR3 bases are TGTGCCAGCAGCCTAGACAGTGGGTATGGCTACACCTTC. Its protein product is CASSLDSGYGYTF.

V usage is TRBV4-1 and J usage is TRBJ2-7; 7 bases are shared with TRBD2. CDR1 is MGHRA and CDR2 is YSYEKL in the germline V gene. Trimming cost V 5 bases and J 4 bases; bases outside gene matches: 11. This CDR3 is built from 15 residues. CDR3 bases: TGCGCCAGCAGCGAACGTGGGCTAGCGGCATACGAGCAGTACTTC. Residues: CASSERGLAAYEQYF.

The rearrangement joins TRBV5-1 to TRBJ2-1; 10 nucleotides agree with TRBD2. CDR3 length: 15 amino acids. V shed 0 bases, J shed 9 bases, and the junction held 6 bases outside the gene matches. From germline, CDR1 is SGHRS and CDR2 YFSETQ. The DNA of the CDR3 is TGCGCCAGCAGCTTGGTTCTAGCGGGAGAGGGTGAGCAGTTCTTC. This gives the protein CASSLVLAGEGEQFF. Combining the CDR3 with reference TRBV5-1 and TRBJ2-1 gives the whole variable domain KAGVTQTPRYLIKTRGQQVTLSCSPISGHRSVSWYQQTPGQGLQFLFEYFSETQRNKGNFPGRFSGRQFSNSRSEMNVSTLELGDSALYLCASSLVLAGEGEQFFGPGTRLTVL.

The genes are TRBV27 and TRBJ2-7, with a tentative D call TRBD1 (5 bases). V lost 5 bases to trimming and J lost 5 bases, with 16 bases between them. The germline V gene has CDR1 MNHEY and CDR2 SMNVEV (reference sequence). The CDR3 is 14 residues long. In nucleotides, the CDR3 is TGTGCCAGCAGTATGGGGCAGGCCACCGACGAGCAGTACTTC. This translates into CASSMGQATDEQYF.

This clone turned up a few times. V gene TRBV5-5 combines with J gene TRBJ2-7; no clear D. CDR1 and CDR2 (germline): SGHKS, YYEKEE (reference sequence). Between the trimmed V and J ends, which lost 0 bases and 3 bases, there was a span of 10 bases. CDR3 length equals 14 residues. The CDR3 loop is CASSLEGRFYEQYF. CDR3 bases: TGTGCCAGCAGCTTGGAAGGCAGGTTCTACGAGCAGTACTTC.

This chain links TRBV27 with TRBJ1-4, with D possibly being TRBD1 (6 bases). The CDR3 runs 15 residues. Germline loops: CDR1 MNHEY, CDR2 SMNVEV (reference sequence). The V end was cut by 2 bases, the J end by 5 bases, with 12 bases between. In DNA form, the CDR3 reads TGTGCCAGCAGTTTAGAGGGGGTGGGCAATGAAAAACTGTTTTTT. Protein sequence: CASSLEGVGNEKLFF.

The V gene is TRBV7-8, the J gene TRBJ2-5; TRBD2 might be the D (6 bases). This CDR3 has 13 amino acids. With 4 bases removed from V and 2 bases from J, the gap between germline ends came to 8 bases. Germline values: CDR1 SGHVS, CDR2 FQNEAQ. CDR3 residues: CASSSGEQETQYF. The CDR3 DNA reads TGTGCCAGCAGCTCGGGGGAGCAAGAGACCCAGTACTTC.

The rearrangement joins TRBV9 to TRBJ2-1, with D unresolved. The CDR3 covers 13 residues. V was cut by 0 bases and J by 8 bases, with 9 bases left in between. CDR1 and CDR2 (germline): SGDLS, YYNGEE. This CDR3 is CASSVDSPDEQFF. Written as DNA, the CDR3 is TGTGCCAGCAGCGTAGATAGCCCGGATGAGCAGTTCTTC.

V is TRBV7-9 and J is TRBJ2-7; no firm D call. V was trimmed by 5 bases and J by 6 bases, leaving 17 bases between them. CDR3 length: 14 amino acids. Germline CDR1 reads SEHNR; CDR2 reads FQNEAQ (reference sequence). CDR3 sequence (DNA): TGTGCCAGCAGCGCCGACCGGCCAATCCTCGAGCAGTACTTC. Protein product: CASSADRPILEQYF.

The CDR3 region is CASSSGLAGYNEQFF. The CDR3 region has the DNA TGTGCCAGCAGTTCGGGACTAGCGGGATACAATGAGCAGTTCTTC. V usage is TRBV28 and J usage is TRBJ2-1; the match to TRBD2 covers 13 bases. CDR1 is MDHEN and CDR2 is SYDVKM in the germline V gene. The CDR3 covers 15 residues. The V gene end was trimmed by 4 bases and the J gene end by 4 bases; junction bases not matched to a gene: 1.